The sequence of this TCR beta chain was determined in a study of CXCR3-negative and CXCR3-positive naive CD8 T cells. Study conclusions and caveats: The study found that naive CXCR3-negative and CXCR3-positive cells shared TRBV-TRBJ usage, while memory cells differed. More hydrophobic TRB CDR3s were found in CXCR3-positive naive cells than in CXCR3-negative naive cells.

This CDR3 has 12 residues. The germline gives CDR1 SQVTM, CDR2 ANQGSEA. It was by 5' RACE with UMI labels that the TRB cDNA libraries were prepared. From the 5' RACE reads, TCRdb lists one entry per CDR3 protein and no DNA. The sample table includes 3,000 or so distinct CDR3 sequences. Judged by frequency, this clonotype is medium-sized. What it binds is not known. This clonotype originated in a human donor in good health. Some clones in this sample may be carry-over from other donors' samples. The specimen was naive CXCR3+ CD8+ T cells from blood. Regarding subset: CD45RO-CCR7+CD27+CD95- naive CD8+ T cells expressing CXCR3 (TNR3+). This sequence joins TRBV29-1 and TRBJ1-2. The CDR3 protein is CSVVGDYYGYTF.